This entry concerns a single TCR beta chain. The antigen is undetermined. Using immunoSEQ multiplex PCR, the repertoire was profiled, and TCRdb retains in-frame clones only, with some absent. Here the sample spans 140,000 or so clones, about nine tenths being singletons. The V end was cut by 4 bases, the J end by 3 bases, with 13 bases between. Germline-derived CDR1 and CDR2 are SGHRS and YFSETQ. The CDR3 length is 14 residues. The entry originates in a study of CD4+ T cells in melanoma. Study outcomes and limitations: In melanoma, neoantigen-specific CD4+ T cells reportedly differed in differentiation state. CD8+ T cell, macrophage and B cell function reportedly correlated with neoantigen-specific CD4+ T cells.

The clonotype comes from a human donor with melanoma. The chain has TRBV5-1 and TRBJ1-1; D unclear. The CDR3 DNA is TGCGCCAGCAGCAGGTCGGGGAGGGACACTGAAGCTTTCTTT. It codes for CASSRSGRDTEAFF.